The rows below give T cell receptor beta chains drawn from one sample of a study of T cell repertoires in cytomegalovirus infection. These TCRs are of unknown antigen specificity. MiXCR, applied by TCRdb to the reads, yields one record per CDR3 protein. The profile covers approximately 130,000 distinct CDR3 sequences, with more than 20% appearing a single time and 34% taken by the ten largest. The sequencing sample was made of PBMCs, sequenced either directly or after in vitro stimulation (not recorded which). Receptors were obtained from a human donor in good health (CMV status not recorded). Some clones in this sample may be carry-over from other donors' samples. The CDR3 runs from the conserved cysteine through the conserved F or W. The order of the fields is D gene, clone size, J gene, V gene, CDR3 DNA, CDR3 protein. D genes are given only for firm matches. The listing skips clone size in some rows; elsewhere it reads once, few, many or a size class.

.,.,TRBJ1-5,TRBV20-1,TGCAGTGCGGCCGGGATTCAGCCCCAGCATTTT,CSAAGIQPQHF
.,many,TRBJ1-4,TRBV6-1,TGTGCCAGCAGTTTTCAACAGGGTAATGAAAAACTGTTTTTT,CASSFQQGNEKLFF
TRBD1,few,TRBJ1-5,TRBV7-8,TGTGCCAGCAGCTTTTCCCCAAGAGGGGGCGCGAGCAATCAGCCCCAGCATTTT,CASSFSPRGGASNQPQHF
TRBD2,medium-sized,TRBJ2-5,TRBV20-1,TGCAGTGCTACCAGAGACAGCGGGACCCAAGAGACCCAGTACTTC,CSATRDSGTQETQYF
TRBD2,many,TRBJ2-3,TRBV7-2,TGTGCCAGCAGCACCGGACTAGCGGGGGGCACAGATACGCAGTATTTT,CASSTGLAGGTDTQYF
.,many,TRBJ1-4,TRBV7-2,TGTGCCAGCAGCTTAGACGGCAGGGATGAAAAACTGTTTTTT,CASSLDGRDEKLFF
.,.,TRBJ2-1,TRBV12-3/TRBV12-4,TGTGCCAGCAGTTTTGAGCGGAAGAATGAGCAGTTCTTC,CASSFERKNEQFF
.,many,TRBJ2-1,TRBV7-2,TGTGCCAGCAGCCAAACGAGGCGGGTCCATGAGCAGTTCTTC,CASSQTRRVHEQFF
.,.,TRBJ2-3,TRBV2,TGTGCCAGCGACAGGAGGCCCACAGATACGCAGTATTTT,CASDRRPTDTQYF
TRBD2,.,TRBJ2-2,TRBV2,TGTGCCAGCACCGGACTAGCGACCGGGGAGCTGTTTTTT,CASTGLATGELFF
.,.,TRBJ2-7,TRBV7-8,TGTGCCAGCAGCTTACGATTCCGGAACGAGCAGTACTTC,CASSLRFRNEQYF
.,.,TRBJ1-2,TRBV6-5,TGTGCCAGCAGTTACTCTCCCCAGGGGCGCTATGGCTACACCTTC,CASSYSPQGRYGYTF
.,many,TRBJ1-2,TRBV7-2,TGTGCCAGCAGCTTACAGGGCATTTCGGCGCCCTATGGCTACACCTTC,CASSLQGISAPYGYTF
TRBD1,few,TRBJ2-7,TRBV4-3,TGCGCCAGCAGCCTCCTTTCGACAGGGAACTACGAGCAGTACTTC,CASSLLSTGNYEQYF
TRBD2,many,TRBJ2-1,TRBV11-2,TGTGCCAGCAGCTTAGTTAGCGGGGCCTACAATGAGCAGTTCTTC,CASSLVSGAYNEQFF
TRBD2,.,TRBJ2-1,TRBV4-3,TGCGCCAGCAGCCTGCGACTAGCGGGAGTTAGGTACAATGAGCAGTTCTTC,CASSLRLAGVRYNEQFF
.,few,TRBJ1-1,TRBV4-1,TGCGCCAGCAGCCAAACTCCGTTTCGAAGGTTGAACACTGAAGCTTTCTTT,CASSQTPFRRLNTEAFF
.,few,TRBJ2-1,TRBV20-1,TGCAGTGCTAGAGGGGTCTTGGGGGCCAACTCCTACAATGAGCAGTTCTTC,CSARGVLGANSYNEQFF
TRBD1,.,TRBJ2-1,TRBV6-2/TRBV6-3,TGTGCCAGCACCGGACAGGGGACCTACAATGAGCAGTTCTTC,CASTGQGTYNEQFF
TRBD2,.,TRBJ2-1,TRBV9,TGTGCCAGCAGCGTAGAAGGACTAGAGGTCGGTGAGCAGTTCTTC,CASSVEGLEVGEQFF
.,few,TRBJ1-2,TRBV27,TGTGCCAGCAGTTTATCGGGGTGGGCGGACTATGGCTACACCTTC,CASSLSGWADYGYTF
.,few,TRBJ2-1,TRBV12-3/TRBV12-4,TGTGCCAGCAGTTCATTCTCCAGGGGAGGCCACAATGAGCAGTTCTTC,CASSSFSRGGHNEQFF
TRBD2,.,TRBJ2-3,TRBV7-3,TGTGCCAGCAGCTCCCGTTTAGCGGGAGCCACAGATACGCAGTATTTT,CASSSRLAGATDTQYF
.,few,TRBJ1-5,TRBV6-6,TGTGCCAGCAGTTACTCTCCGGGGGGGCTTCAGCCCCAGCATTTT,CASSYSPGGLQPQHF
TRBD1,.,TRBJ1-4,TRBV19,TGTGCCAGTAACCCCAGCTCAGGGGGGCGCCGTGAAAAACTGTTTTTT,CASNPSSGGRREKLFF
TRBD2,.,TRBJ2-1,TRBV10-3,TGTGCCATCAGTGACCGGGCTAGCGGGAAAAATGAGCAGTTCTTC,CAISDRASGKNEQFF
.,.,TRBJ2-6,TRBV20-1,TGCAGTGCCCCAATCAGGTCTGGGGCCAACGTCCTGACTTTC,CSAPIRSGANVLTF
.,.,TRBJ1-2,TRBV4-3,TGCGCCAGCAGCCAAGATCTAACACGAGGAAACTATGGCTACACCTTC,CASSQDLTRGNYGYTF
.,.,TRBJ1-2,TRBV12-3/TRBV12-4,TGTGCCAGCAGTTTGAGGGTGAACTATGGCTACACCTTC,CASSLRVNYGYTF
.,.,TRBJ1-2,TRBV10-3,TGTGCCATCACGGGACAATCGTTCTATGGCTACACCTTC,CAITGQSFYGYTF
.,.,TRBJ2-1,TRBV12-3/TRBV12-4,TGTGCCAGCAGTTACCCCCCGGGAGTCAATGAGCAGTTCTTC,CASSYPPGVNEQFF
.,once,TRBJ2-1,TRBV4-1,TGCGCCAGCAGCCAAGGGGGGGTGCGATACAATGAGCAGTTCTTC,CASSQGGVRYNEQFF
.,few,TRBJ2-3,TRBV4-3,TGCGCCAGCAGCCTCCAGAGGGAGCTAGATACGCAGTATTTT,CASSLQRELDTQYF
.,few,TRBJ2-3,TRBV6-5,TGTGCCAGCTCTCGGGGGACGCTTTTCACAGATACGCAGTATTTT,CASSRGTLFTDTQYF
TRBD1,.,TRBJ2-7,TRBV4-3,TGCGCCAGCAGCTTACGAACTCCGGGACAGGGTCTCTACGAGCAGTACTTC,CASSLRTPGQGLYEQYF
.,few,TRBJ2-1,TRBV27,TGTGCCAGCAGTTTATCGGGACCCGCCAATGAGCAGTTCTTC,CASSLSGPANEQFF
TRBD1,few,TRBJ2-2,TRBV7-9,TGTGCCAGCATCCAATCACAGGGGTACACCGGGGAGCTGTTTTTT,CASIQSQGYTGELFF
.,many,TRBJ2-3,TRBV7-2,TGTGCCAGCCAAATACAGGCAGATACGCAGTATTTT,CASQIQADTQYF
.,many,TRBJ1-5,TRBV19,TGTGCCAGTAGTATTATGTCGAGCAATCAGCCCCAGCATTTT,CASSIMSSNQPQHF
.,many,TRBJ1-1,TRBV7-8,TGTGCCAGCAGCTTAGGCAGGGGGAACACTGAAGCTTTCTTT,CASSLGRGNTEAFF